What follows is one T cell receptor beta chain and its context. Its antigen remains unidentified. The data were taken from a study of T cells in Graves' hyperthyroidism and ophthalmopathy. Study results and caveats: Stable hyperthyroidism and ophthalmopathy were separated using 13 V-J signatures. Ophthalmopathy, which appeared later, was predicted by the model a median around 6.5 months before onset. The majority of expanded thyroid clonotypes above 0.001 also appeared in blood.

Germline values: CDR1 SGHAT, CDR2 FQNNGV. V lost 5 bases and J 2 bases, leaving 15 bases between the germline ends. CDR3 length: 15 amino acids. It was RNA transcripts that yielded the amplified TCR beta CDR3 regions. First-round RT-PCR targeting the TCR CDR3 was performed with the HTBI primer set. In TCRdb, the multiplex PCR reads were re-called with MiXCR into one record per CDR3 protein. This table has fewer than 450,000 distinct CDR3 sequences, about 17% appearing once. The material sequenced was blood. This sequence was found in a woman between 25 and 40 years old with Graves' hyperthyroidism that later progressed to Graves' ophthalmopathy. The rearrangement links TRBV11-2 to TRBJ2-5; a weak D match, TRBD2 (6 bases). For the CDR3, the DNA is TGTGCCAGCAGCCCCCCGGCGAGCGGGCAAGAGACCCAGTACTTC. Its translation is CASSPPASGQETQYF.